The following is a TCR beta chain sequence with its context. The data derive from a study of cytomegalovirus exposure and HLA in healthy donors. Looked up from germline, CDR1 is SGHAT and CDR2 is FQNNGV. V shed 5 bases and J 6 bases; nucleotides not matched to a gene: 3. This CDR3 comprises 13 residues. The PCR used 60 Vbeta and 13 Jbeta primers. Clones were read by immunoSEQ multiplex PCR, and TCRdb kept only the in-frame ones, dropping some. This sample has about 150,000 clones, with 70% to 80% found just once. These donors counted as nominally healthy when sampled, but unrecorded immune exposures were likely.

The sample was PBMCs. This receptor was obtained from a man aged 30 to 45 in good health and CMV-seropositive. The J gene is TRBJ1-4, the V gene TRBV11-2, with TRBD1 matching over 7 bases. The CDR3 sequence: CASSPGGDEKLFF. CDR3 sequence (DNA): TGTGCCAGCAGCCCAGGGGGAGATGAAAAACTGTTTTTT.